This TCR beta chain was retrieved from a study of OX40 agonist ivuxolimab in advanced cancers. At the level of the study: Melanoma, hepatocellular carcinoma, head and neck or renal cell cancer occurred in dose-escalation patients. Participants averaged about 66 years of age (range roughly 23 to 90) and were around 80% male.

A remark on this clone: Its target is not known.

Libraries were prepared by immunoSEQ multiplex PCR; TCRdb keeps only in-frame clonotypes and omits some of them. The data show about 55,000 clones, about 86% seen once. Study findings and constraints: Some nonresponders also had low normalized T-cell clonal expansion. Blood T cells, both CD4+ and CD8+, expanded clonally by week 6 at 0.1 to 3.0 mg/kg.

The germline V gene has CDR1 PRHDT and CDR2 FYEKMQ (reference sequence). Trimming at V came to 5 bases and at J to 3 bases, leaving 5 bases not matched to a gene. This CDR3 is 14 amino acids long. This clonotype originated in an adult with an advanced solid tumor such as melanoma, head and neck, liver or kidney cancer. Here the sequenced sample was CD4+ or CD8+ T cells sorted from blood, taken in a trial of the OX40 agonist ivuxolimab. The chain carries TRBV13 and TRBJ2-5, with 8 bases that match TRBD2. The CDR3 nucleotides read TGTGCCAGCAGCCTTAAAGCGGGAGAAGAGACCCAGTACTTC. As protein: CASSLKAGEETQYF.